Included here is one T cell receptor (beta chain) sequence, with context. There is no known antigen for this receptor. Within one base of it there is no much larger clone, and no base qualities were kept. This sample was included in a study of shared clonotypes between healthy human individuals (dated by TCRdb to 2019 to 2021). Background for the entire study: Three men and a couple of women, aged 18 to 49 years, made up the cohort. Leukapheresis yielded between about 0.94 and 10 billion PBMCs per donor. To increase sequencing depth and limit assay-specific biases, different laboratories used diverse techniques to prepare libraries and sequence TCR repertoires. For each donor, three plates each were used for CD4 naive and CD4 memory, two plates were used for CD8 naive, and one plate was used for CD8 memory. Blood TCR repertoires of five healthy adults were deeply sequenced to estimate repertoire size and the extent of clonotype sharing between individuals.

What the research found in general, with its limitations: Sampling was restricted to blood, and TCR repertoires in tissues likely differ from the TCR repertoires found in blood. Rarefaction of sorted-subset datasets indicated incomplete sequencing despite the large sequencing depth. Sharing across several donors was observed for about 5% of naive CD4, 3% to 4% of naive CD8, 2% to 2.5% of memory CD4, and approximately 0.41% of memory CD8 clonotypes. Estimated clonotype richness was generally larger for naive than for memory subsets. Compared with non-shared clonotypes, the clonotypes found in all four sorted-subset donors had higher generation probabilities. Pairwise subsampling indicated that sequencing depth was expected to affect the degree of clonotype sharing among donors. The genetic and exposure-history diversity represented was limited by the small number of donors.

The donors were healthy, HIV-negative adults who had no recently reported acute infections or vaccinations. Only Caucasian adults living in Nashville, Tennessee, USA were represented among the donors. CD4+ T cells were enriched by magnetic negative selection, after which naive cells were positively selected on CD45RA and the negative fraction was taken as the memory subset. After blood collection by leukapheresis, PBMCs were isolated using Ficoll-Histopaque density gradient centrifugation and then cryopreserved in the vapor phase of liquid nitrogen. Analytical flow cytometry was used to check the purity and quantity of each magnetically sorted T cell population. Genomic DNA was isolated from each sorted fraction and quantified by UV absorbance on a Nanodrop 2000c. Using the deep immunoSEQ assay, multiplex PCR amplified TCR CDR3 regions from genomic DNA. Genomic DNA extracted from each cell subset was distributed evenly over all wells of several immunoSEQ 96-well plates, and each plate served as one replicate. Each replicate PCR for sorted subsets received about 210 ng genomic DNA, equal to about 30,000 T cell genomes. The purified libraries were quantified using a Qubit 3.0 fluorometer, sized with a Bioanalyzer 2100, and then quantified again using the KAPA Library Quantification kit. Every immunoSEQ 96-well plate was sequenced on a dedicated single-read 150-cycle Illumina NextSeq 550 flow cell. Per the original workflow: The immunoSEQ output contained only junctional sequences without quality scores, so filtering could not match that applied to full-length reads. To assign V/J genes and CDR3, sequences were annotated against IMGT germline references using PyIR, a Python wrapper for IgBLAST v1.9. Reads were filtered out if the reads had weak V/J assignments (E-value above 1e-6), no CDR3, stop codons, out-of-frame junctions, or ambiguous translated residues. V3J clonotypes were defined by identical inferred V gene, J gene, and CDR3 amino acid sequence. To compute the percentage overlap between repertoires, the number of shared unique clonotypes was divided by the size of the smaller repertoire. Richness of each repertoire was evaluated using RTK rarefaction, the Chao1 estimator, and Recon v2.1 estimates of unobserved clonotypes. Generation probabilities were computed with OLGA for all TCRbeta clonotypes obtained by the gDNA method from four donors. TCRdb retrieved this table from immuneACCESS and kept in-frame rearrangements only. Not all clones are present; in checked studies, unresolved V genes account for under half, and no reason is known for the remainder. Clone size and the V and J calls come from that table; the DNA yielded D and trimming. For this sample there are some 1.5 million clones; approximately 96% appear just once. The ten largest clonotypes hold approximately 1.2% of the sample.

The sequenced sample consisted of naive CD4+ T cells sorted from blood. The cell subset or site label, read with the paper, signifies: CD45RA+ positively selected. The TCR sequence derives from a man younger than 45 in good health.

In nucleotide form, the sequence is TGCGCCAGCAGCCGTAAAGGAGCGGGAGGTCTTTCCGAGCAGTACTTC. This translates into CASSRKGAGGLSEQYF. The rearranged segments are TRBV5-1 and TRBJ2-7; TRBD2 lines up with 9 middle nucleotides. From the cysteine through the phenylalanine, the CDR3 covers 16 amino acids. Here the CDR3 DNA is all that survives: 48 bases in frame from base 1. Trimming removed 4 bases from V and 6 bases from J; the gene matches leave 14 bases unexplained. CDR1 and CDR2 (SGHRS, YFSETQ) derive from the germline V gene. Extended through the reference TRBV5-1 and TRBJ2-7 proteins, this CDR3 yields the full variable domain: KAGVTQTPRYLIKTRGQQVTLSCSPISGHRSVSWYQQTPGQGLQFLFEYFSETQRNKGNFPGRFSGRQFSNSRSEMNVSTLELGDSALYLCASSRKGAGGLSEQYFGPGTRLTVT.